The following is a T cell receptor beta chain sequence with its context. CDR1 is SGHNT and CDR2 is YENEEA in the germline V gene. After removal of 5 bases from V and 3 bases from J, the junction contained 4 bases not matched to a gene. The CDR3 is made up of 14 amino acids. This sample is part of a study of technical replicates of blood from four donors. Profiling relied on immunoSEQ multiplex PCR, and the TCRdb table lists in-frame clones only, not all of them. The sample records tens of thousands of clones, 80% to 95% being singletons. Sequencing was performed on T cells isolated from PBMCs. This TCR came from a human donor in good health. This chain links TRBV11-3 with TRBJ2-1; TRBD2 agrees at 7 bases. DNA of the CDR3: TGTGCCAGCAGCACGACTAGCTTCTACAATGAGCAGTTCTTC. Translating it yields CASSTTSFYNEQFF.